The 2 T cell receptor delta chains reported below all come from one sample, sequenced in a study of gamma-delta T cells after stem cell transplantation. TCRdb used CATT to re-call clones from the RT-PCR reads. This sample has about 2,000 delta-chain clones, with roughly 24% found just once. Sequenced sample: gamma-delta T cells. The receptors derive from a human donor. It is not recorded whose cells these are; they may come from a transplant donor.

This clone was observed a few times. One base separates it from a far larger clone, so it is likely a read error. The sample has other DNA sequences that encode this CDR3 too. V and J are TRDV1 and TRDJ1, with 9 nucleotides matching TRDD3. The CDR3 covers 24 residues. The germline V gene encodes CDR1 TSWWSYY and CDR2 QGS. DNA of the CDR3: TGCGCTCTTGGGGACTTTCCTACGAACATACCTATACTGGGGGAGATCAGGTACACCGATAAACTCATCTTT. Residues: CALGDFPTNIPILGEIRYTDKLIF.

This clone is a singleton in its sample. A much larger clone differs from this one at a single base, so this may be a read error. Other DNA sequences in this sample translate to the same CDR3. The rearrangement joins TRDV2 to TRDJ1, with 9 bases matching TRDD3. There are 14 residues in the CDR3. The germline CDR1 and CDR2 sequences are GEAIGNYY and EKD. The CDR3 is CACDTLGDADKLIF. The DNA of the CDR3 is TGTGCCTGTGACACCCTGGGGGATGCCGATAAACTCATTTTT.